The 30 T cell receptor beta chains reported below all come from one sample, sequenced in a study of cytomegalovirus exposure and HLA in healthy donors. The study ran its PCR with 60 Vbeta and 13 Jbeta primers. TCRdb's table, derived via immunoSEQ multiplex PCR, lists solely in-frame clones and lacks some. Here the sample spans over 150,000 clones, 68% being singletons. The sample comprised PBMCs. All receptors derive from a man aged 45-65 years in good health and CMV-seronegative.

The chain has TRBV28 and TRBJ1-5; 12 nucleotides match TRBD1. The CDR3 totals 14 residues. J lost 6 bases, V lost 4 bases, and 1 base had no gene match. CDR1 MDHEN and CDR2 SYDVKM come from the germline V gene. The CDR3 DNA follows: TGTGCCAGCAGTTGGGACAGGGGGCGTCAGCCCCAGCATTTT. This sequence encodes CASSWDRGRQPQHF.

Here the CDR3 reads CASSGPDRRNTIYF. The CDR3 region has the DNA TGTGCCAGCAGTGGGCCGGACAGGAGAAACACCATATATTTT. The V gene is TRBV6-1, the J gene TRBJ1-3, with TRBD1 matching over 7 bases. V was pared by 4 bases and J by 5 bases, with 5 bases of the junction left unmatched. The CDR3 has 14 amino acids. Germline CDR1 is MNHNS and CDR2 is SASEGT.

The V call is TRBV7-2, the J call TRBJ1-1; possible D gene TRBD1, 5 bases. This CDR3 is 15 amino acids long. V shed 4 bases and J shed 1 base, with 13 bases lying between them. Germline V gene lookup returns CDR1 SGHTA and CDR2 FQGNSA. The CDR3 coding sequence is TGTGCCAGCAGCTCATGGGCAGGGAAGAACACTGAAGCTTTCTTT. Amino acid sequence: CASSSWAGKNTEAFF.

The chain carries TRBV14 and TRBJ1-5; 7 nucleotides match TRBD1. The trim removed 4 bases at V and 5 bases at J, leaving 2 bases unmatched. Germline lookup yields CDR1 SGHDN and CDR2 FVKESK. The CDR3 is 13 residues long. CDR3 bases: TGTGCCAGCAGCCGCCAGGGGGATCAGCCCCAGCATTTT. Translation: CASSRQGDQPQHF.

As to this clone: Other DNA sequences in the same sample also yield this CDR3. The gene calls are TRBV7-2 and TRBJ2-5; D ambiguous. This CDR3 contains 12 residues. Germline lookup yields CDR1 SGHTA and CDR2 FQGNSA. The V end lost 1 base, the J end lost 5 bases, and 5 bases lay between the germline ends. CDR3 sequence reads: CASSLVLETQYF. In DNA, the CDR3 is TGTGCCAGCAGCTTAGTATTGGAGACCCAGTACTTC.

The chain recombines TRBV6-1 with TRBJ1-2; unclear D gene. V was trimmed by 2 bases and J by 2 bases, leaving 12 bases between them. This CDR3 region has 15 residues. Germline V gene data show CDR1 as MNHNS and CDR2 as SASEGT. DNA of the CDR3: TGTGCCAGCAGTGAACCCCTTGTGAGAAACTATGGCTACACCTTC. This codes for CASSEPLVRNYGYTF.

The rearrangement links TRBV28 to TRBJ1-4; the D is unclear. The ends were cut back, 9 bases at V and 6 bases at J, with 11 bases in the middle. The germline gives CDR1 MDHEN, CDR2 SYDVKM. CDR3 size: 12 residues. The chain's CDR3 is CASGRRDEKLFF. CDR3 bases: TGTGCCAGTGGTCGGAGGGATGAAAAACTGTTTTTT.

The chain combines TRBV9 with TRBJ1-1; D ambiguous. Germline V CDR1 and CDR2: SGDLS, YYNGEE. The germline V and J ends were trimmed by 2 bases and 4 bases, with 15 bases remaining between them. The CDR3 is made up of 15 amino acids. The CDR3 is CASSVSTAPVTEAFF. CDR3 nucleotide sequence: TGTGCCAGCAGCGTTTCTACAGCACCAGTCACTGAAGCTTTCTTT.

This chain's CDR3 is CASSYRGRGEKLFF. CDR3 sequence (DNA): TGTGCCAGCAGTTACAGGGGGCGTGGAGAAAAACTGTTTTTT. This rearrangement joins TRBV28 to TRBJ1-4, with 9 positions matching TRBD1. Germline CDR1 and CDR2: MDHEN and SYDVKM. The CDR3 runs to 14 residues. Losses at the gene ends were 4 bases for V and 8 bases for J; bases not matched to a gene: 5.

This chain connects TRBV18 to TRBJ1-1; D is undetermined. V lost 3 bases, J lost 1 base, and 15 bases lay in between. The CDR3 spans 16 residues. Germline values: CDR1 KGHSH, CDR2 LQKENI. The chain's CDR3 is CASSPYLGRSNTEAFF. CDR3 bases: TGTGCCAGCTCACCCTACCTGGGCAGATCGAACACTGAAGCTTTCTTT. Complete variable domain (other parts from reference TRBV18 and TRBJ1-1): NAGVMQNPRHLVRRRGQEARLRCSPMKGHSHVYWYRQLPEEGLKFMVYLQKENIIDESGMPKERFSAEFPKEGPSILRIQQVVRGDSAAYFCASSPYLGRSNTEAFFGQGTRLTVV.

The chain links TRBV27 to TRBJ2-7; possible D gene TRBD1, 6 bases. V was pared by 2 bases and J by 4 bases, with 12 bases between. CDR3 size: 14 residues. Germline CDR1 is MNHEY and CDR2 is SMNVEV (reference sequence). This chain's CDR3 is CASSLRGQTYEQYF. The DNA for the CDR3 is TGTGCCAGCAGTTTAAGGGGACAAACATACGAGCAGTACTTC.

This clone was counted only a few times. The chain joins TRBV27 to TRBJ1-6; TRBD1 matches 8 bases. This CDR3 comprises 18 residues. Losses at the gene ends were 5 bases for V and 11 bases for J; bases not matched to a gene: 20. CDR1 is MNHEY, CDR2 SMNVEV, per germline (reference sequence). The CDR3 loop reads CASSLFLPRQGSIAPLHF. In DNA form, the CDR3 reads TGTGCCAGCAGTCTTTTCCTTCCCAGACAGGGGAGTATTGCACCCCTCCACTTT.

This chain joins TRBV4-1 and TRBJ1-4; the D is unclear. CDR3 length equals 15 residues. V lost 0 bases and J lost 5, with 10 bases in between. CDR1 MGHRA and CDR2 YSYEKL come from the germline V gene. CDR3 in DNA: TGCGCCAGCAGCCAAGAAGCCTTATGGAATGAAAAACTGTTTTTT. This encodes CASSQEALWNEKLFF.

This chain joins TRBV6-6 and TRBJ2-5; TRBD1 matches 9 bases. V was clipped by 4 bases and J by 2 bases; unmatched bases: 8. The CDR3 totals 16 residues. CDR1 and CDR2 (germline): MNHNY, SVGAGI (reference sequence). The DNA for the CDR3 is TGTGCCAGCAGTTCTTGGACAGGGGCTTTACAAGAGACCCAGTACTTC. This encodes CASSSWTGALQETQYF.

V usage is TRBV7-2 and J usage is TRBJ1-1; maybe TRBD1 (5 bases). The CDR3 has 15 amino acids. Germline CDR1 reads SGHTA; CDR2 reads FQGNSA. The germline V and J ends were trimmed by 0 bases and 8 bases, with 16 bases remaining between them. The CDR3 loop reads CASSLAQGGVTEAFF. The CDR3 region has the DNA TGTGCCAGCAGCTTAGCTCAGGGAGGGGTCACCGAAGCTTTCTTT. The variable domain in full, with the rest retrieved from reference TRBV7-2 and TRBJ1-1, is GAGVSQSPSNKVTEKGKDVELRCDPISGHTALYWYRQSLGQGLEFLIYFQGNSAPDKSGLPSDRFSAERTGGSVSTLTIQRTQQEDSAVYLCASSLAQGGVTEAFFGQGTRLTVV.

This clone has a single count. The CDR3 nucleotides read TGTGCCAGCAGCGTAGATCAGGGGGATGAAGCTTTCTTT. Protein sequence: CASSVDQGDEAFF. This sequence joins TRBV5-4 and TRBJ1-1; TRBD1 matches 7 bases. The CDR3 extends over 13 amino acids. Germline V gene data show CDR1 as SGHNT and CDR2 as YYREEE (reference sequence). V lost 4 bases to trimming and J lost 7 bases; unmatched junction nucleotides: 7.

The rearrangement links TRBV7-2 to TRBJ2-5; 8 bases map to TRBD1. From germline, CDR1 is SGHTA and CDR2 FQGNSA. Trimming cost V 4 bases and J 2 bases; bases outside gene matches: 3. This CDR3 is 14 amino acids long. The CDR3 bases are TGTGCCAGCAGCTCAAACAGGGGGCAAGAGACCCAGTACTTC. Its translation is CASSSNRGQETQYF.

This chain links TRBV6-5 with TRBJ1-2; D call uncertain. The V end was cut by 5 bases, the J end by 2 bases, with 12 bases between. The CDR3 loop spans 14 amino acids. Germline V gene sequence: CDR1 MNHEY, CDR2 SVGAGI. The CDR3 sequence: CASSEEGRNYGYTF. CDR3 nucleotide sequence: TGTGCCAGCAGTGAAGAGGGCAGAAACTATGGCTACACCTTC.

The chain is built from TRBV6-5 and TRBJ1-1; no definite D call. V was pared by 6 bases and J by 0 bases, with 11 bases between. The CDR3 spans 14 residues. The germline CDR1 and CDR2 sequences are MNHEY and SVGAGI. CDR3 in amino acids: CASSLGLLNTEAFF. In DNA form, the CDR3 reads TGTGCCAGCAGCCTCGGACTCTTGAACACTGAAGCTTTCTTT.

The J gene is TRBJ2-4, the V gene TRBV5-5; D perhaps matches TRBD1 (6 bases). The CDR3 length is 13 residues. V was cut by 2 bases and J by 8 bases, with 11 bases left in between. The V gene's germline CDR1 is SGHKS and CDR2 YYEKEE (reference sequence). The DNA of the CDR3 is TGTGCCAGCAGCTTACAGGGAATGGACATTCAGTACTTC. Residues: CASSLQGMDIQYF.

The rearrangement joins TRBV7-3 to TRBJ1-1, with D unclear. This CDR3 comprises 13 residues. V gave up 3 bases and J gave up 3 bases, with 8 bases separating them. Per the germline V gene, CDR1 is SGHTA and CDR2 is FQGTGA. The CDR3 loop is CASSLTRHTEAFF. CDR3 DNA: TGTGCCAGCAGCTTGACACGGCACACTGAAGCTTTCTTT.

The V gene is TRBV5-1, the J gene TRBJ1-2; D gene unclear. The CDR3 runs to 14 residues. Germline V gene data show CDR1 as SGHRS and CDR2 as YFSETQ. Trimming left V 3 bases short and J 5 bases short, with 14 bases between. The CDR3 DNA reads TGCGCCAGCAGCTCTGAACCAGTCGGGTATGGCTACACCTTC. Its translation: CASSSEPVGYGYTF.

J is TRBJ2-2 and V is TRBV7-9; a weak D match, TRBD1 (6 bases). Trimming shortened V by 6 bases and J by 5 bases, and 16 bases separated the two germline ends. Germline V gene sequence: CDR1 SEHNR, CDR2 FQNEAQ (reference sequence). The CDR3 has 15 amino acids. The CDR3 is CASSHQGLGTGELFF. In DNA form, the CDR3 reads TGTGCCAGCAGTCATCAGGGGCTAGGGACCGGGGAGCTGTTTTTT.

The chain combines TRBV19 with TRBJ1-2; D perhaps matches TRBD1 (5 bases). V lost 3 bases and J lost 7, with 15 bases in between. The CDR3 totals 14 residues. Germline assignment: CDR1 LNHDA and CDR2 SQIVND (reference sequence). The CDR3 loop is CASSMAGPSGGYTF. CDR3 in DNA: TGTGCCAGTAGTATGGCAGGGCCCAGTGGTGGCTACACCTTC.

The chain uses TRBV7-6 and TRBJ2-5; 8 bases line up with TRBD2. V lost 6 bases and J lost 1; bases outside the gene matches: 4. CDR1 is SGHVS and CDR2 is FNYEAQ in the germline V gene. CDR3 size: 14 residues. CDR3 DNA sequence: TGTGCCAGCAGTTCCGGGACTAGCCAAGAGACCCAGTACTTC. Protein sequence: CASSSGTSQETQYF.

The chain combines TRBV7-2 with TRBJ1-1; 7 nucleotides align to TRBD1. The CDR3 consists of 15 residues. V lost 3 bases and J lost 4; bases outside the gene matches: 8. CDR1 and CDR2 from the germline V gene are SGHTA and FQGNSA. The CDR3 nucleotides are TGTGCCAGCAGCTTCCAGGGGGTGACGGCCACTGAAGCTTTCTTT. Translation: CASSFQGVTATEAFF.

This chain links TRBV5-6 with TRBJ2-7; D not resolved. Germline V gives CDR1 SGHDT, CDR2 YYEEEE. The CDR3 length is 11 residues. Trimming removed 3 bases from V and 4 bases from J, with 5 bases in between. CDR3 protein: CASSSLYEQYF. In nucleotides, the CDR3 is TGTGCCAGCAGCTCTCTTTACGAGCAGTACTTC.

The chain carries TRBV19 and TRBJ1-1; TRBD1 is a possible D gene (6 bases). Germline loops: CDR1 LNHDA, CDR2 SQIVND (reference sequence). The CDR3 has 17 amino acids. The V end was cut by 2 bases, the J end by 3 bases, with 19 bases between. The CDR3 coding sequence is TGTGCCAGTAGTATAACCCTCCCGGCAGGGGTATACACTGAAGCTTTCTTT. Its translation is CASSITLPAGVYTEAFF.

V is TRBV28 and J is TRBJ1-4; 8 bases are a match to TRBD1. This CDR3 region has 15 residues. Germline trimming cut 3 bases from V and 7 bases from J; bases unmatched to any gene: 7. Per the germline V gene, CDR1 is MDHEN and CDR2 is SYDVKM. The CDR3 is CASSFWQGAGEKLFF. DNA of the CDR3: TGTGCCAGCAGTTTCTGGCAGGGGGCGGGTGAAAAACTGTTTTTT. Complete variable domain (other parts from reference TRBV28 and TRBJ1-4): DVKVTQSSRYLVKRTGEKVFLECVQDMDHENMFWYRQDPGLGLRLIYFSYDVKMKEKGDIPEGYSVSREKKERFSLILESASTNQTSMYLCASSFWQGAGEKLFFGSGTQLSVL.

This clone is a singleton in its sample. The chain uses TRBV14 and TRBJ2-5, with a tentative D call TRBD2 (5 bases). V dropped 1 base and J dropped 2 bases, with 17 bases sitting between them. The CDR3 sequence is 17 residues long. The germline gives CDR1 SGHDN, CDR2 FVKESK. The CDR3 region has the DNA TGTGCCAGCAGCCAAGGTCTGTCAAAGGGAGCTCAAGAGACCCAGTACTTC. Encoded protein: CASSQGLSKGAQETQYF.